A single sample is the source of the 7 T cell receptor beta chains below, sequenced in a study of Ad26.COV2.S vaccination and SARS-CoV-2 variants. Sample treatment: about 20 received Ad26.COV2.S at low or high dose, single or two shots; about 5 received placebo; per-sample allocation not given. Day 63 following the first vaccine or placebo injection was when the samples were taken. Repertoires were generated with immunoSEQ multiplex PCR, while TCRdb's copy carries only in-frame clones and drops some. The data hold roughly 320,000 clones, with around 81% observed a single time. Specimen: peripheral blood, collected in a trial of Ad26.COV2.S vaccine versus placebo. These receptors were obtained from a person aged 18 to 59 who received the Ad26.COV2.S COVID-19 vaccine or a placebo.

Only one count was recorded for this clone. The chain couples TRBV28 to TRBJ1-1, with D maybe TRBD1 (5 bases). Trimming cost V 7 bases and J 4 bases, with 13 bases left between them. This CDR3 contains 13 residues. Germline values: CDR1 MDHEN, CDR2 SYDVKM. The CDR3 DNA is TGTGCCAGCACCGAGGTCCAGGGCACTGAAGCTTTCTTT. It specifies CASTEVQGTEAFF. Drawing the rest from reference TRBV28 and TRBJ1-1, the complete variable domain is DVKVTQSSRYLVKRTGEKVFLECVQDMDHENMFWYRQDPGLGLRLIYFSYDVKMKEKGDIPEGYSVSREKKERFSLILESASTNQTSMYLCASTEVQGTEAFFGQGTRLTVV.

The rearrangement joins TRBV4-1 to TRBJ1-3; no firm D call. V was trimmed by 6 bases and J by 2 bases, leaving 14 bases between them. This CDR3 comprises 15 residues. Per germline, CDR1 MGHRA and CDR2 YSYEKL. The DNA for the CDR3 is TGCGCCAGCAGTATTATGGGGATAACTGGAAACACCATATATTTT. Translation gives CASSIMGITGNTIYF.

This sequence joins TRBV28 and TRBJ2-7, with TRBD1 identical over 7 bases. V lost 10 bases, J lost 2 bases, and 5 bases stayed unmatched. Germline lookup yields CDR1 MDHEN and CDR2 SYDVKM. This CDR3 contains 12 residues. CDR3 residues: CATRQGPYEQYF. The CDR3 DNA is TGTGCCACCCGACAGGGCCCCTACGAGCAGTACTTC.

V is TRBV10-1 and J is TRBJ1-1, with TRBD1 as a possible D gene (6 bases). This CDR3 is 13 amino acids long. V lost 3 bases and J lost 4, with 9 bases in between. The germline gives CDR1 WNHNN, CDR2 SYGVQD (reference sequence). CDR3 loop: CASSDGRGTEAFF. As DNA, the CDR3 is TGCGCCAGCAGTGACGGCAGGGGCACTGAAGCTTTCTTT.

The chain employs TRBV7-2 and TRBJ2-5, with 9 bases fitting TRBD2. Germline CDR1 reads SGHTA; CDR2 reads FQGNSA. The CDR3 contains 15 residues. J was trimmed by 4 bases and V by 1 base; bases with no gene match: 4. The CDR3 sequence is CASSLVRGGAETQYF. CDR3 DNA: TGTGCCAGCAGCTTAGTTCGCGGGGGGGCAGAGACCCAGTACTTC.

The chain joins TRBV9 to TRBJ1-2; weak D call: TRBD1 (6 bases). Per the germline V gene, CDR1 is SGDLS and CDR2 is YYNGEE. V lost 4 bases, J lost 8 bases, and 24 bases lay in between. This CDR3 is 16 amino acids long. This CDR3 reads CASSPSPGGAEGGYTF. The CDR3 DNA follows: TGTGCCAGCAGCCCGTCTCCCGGGGGCGCTGAGGGAGGCTACACCTTC.

In this sample, this clone turned up once. The CDR3 nucleotides read TGTGCCAGCAGTCCGACCTACACAGATACGCAGTATTTT. This translates into CASSPTYTDTQYF. This sequence joins TRBV27 and TRBJ2-3; D is unresolved. The CDR3 has 13 residues. The germline CDR1 and CDR2 sequences are MNHEY and SMNVEV (reference sequence). Trimming shortened V by 5 bases and J by 2 bases, and 8 bases separated the two germline ends.